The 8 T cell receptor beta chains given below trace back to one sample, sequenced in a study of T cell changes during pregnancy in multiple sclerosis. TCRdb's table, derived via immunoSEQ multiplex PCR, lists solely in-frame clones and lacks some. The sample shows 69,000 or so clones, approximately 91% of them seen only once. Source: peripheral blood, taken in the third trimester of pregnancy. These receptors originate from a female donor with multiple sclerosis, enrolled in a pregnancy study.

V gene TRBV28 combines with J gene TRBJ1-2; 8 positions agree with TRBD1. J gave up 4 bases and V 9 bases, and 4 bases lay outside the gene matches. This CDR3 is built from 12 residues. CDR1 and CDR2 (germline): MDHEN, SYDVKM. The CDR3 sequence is CASQGAVYGYTF. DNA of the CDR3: TGTGCCAGTCAGGGGGCGGTCTATGGCTACACCTTC.

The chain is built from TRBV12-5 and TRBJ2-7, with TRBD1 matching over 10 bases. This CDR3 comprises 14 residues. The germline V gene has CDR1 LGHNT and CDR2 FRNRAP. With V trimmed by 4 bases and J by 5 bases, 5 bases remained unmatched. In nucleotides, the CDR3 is TGTGCTAGTGGTTCGGGACAGGGGACGAACGAGCAGTACTTC. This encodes CASGSGQGTNEQYF.

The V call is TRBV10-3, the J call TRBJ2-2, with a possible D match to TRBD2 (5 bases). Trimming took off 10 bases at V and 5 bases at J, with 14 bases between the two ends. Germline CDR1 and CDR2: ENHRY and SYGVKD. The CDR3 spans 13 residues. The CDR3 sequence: CASGGTVTGELFF. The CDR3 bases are TGTGCCAGCGGAGGTACGGTGACCGGGGAGCTGTTTTTT.

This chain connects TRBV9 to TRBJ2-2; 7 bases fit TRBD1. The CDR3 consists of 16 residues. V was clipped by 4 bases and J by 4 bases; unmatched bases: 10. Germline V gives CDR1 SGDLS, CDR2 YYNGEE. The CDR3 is CASSLRPTGSTGELFF. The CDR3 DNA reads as TGTGCCAGCAGCTTAAGACCGACAGGGTCCACCGGGGAGCTGTTTTTT.

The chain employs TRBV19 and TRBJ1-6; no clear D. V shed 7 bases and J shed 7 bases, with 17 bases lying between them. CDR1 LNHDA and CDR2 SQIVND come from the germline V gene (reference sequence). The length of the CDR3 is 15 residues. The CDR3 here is CASTLTGLRNSPLHF. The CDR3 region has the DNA TGTGCCAGTACTCTCACGGGGTTAAGGAATTCACCCCTCCACTTT.

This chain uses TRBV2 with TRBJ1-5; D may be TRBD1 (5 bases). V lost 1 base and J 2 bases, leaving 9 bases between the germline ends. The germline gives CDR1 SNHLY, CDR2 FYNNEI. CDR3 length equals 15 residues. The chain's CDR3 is CASSEEGRGNQPQHF. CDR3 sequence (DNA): TGTGCCAGCAGTGAAGAGGGGCGAGGCAATCAGCCCCAGCATTTT.

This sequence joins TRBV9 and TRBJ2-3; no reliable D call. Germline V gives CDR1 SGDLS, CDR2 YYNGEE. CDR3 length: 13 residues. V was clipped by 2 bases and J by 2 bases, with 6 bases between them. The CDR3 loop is CASSVSATDTQYF. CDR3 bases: TGTGCCAGCAGCGTCAGTGCCACAGATACGCAGTATTTT. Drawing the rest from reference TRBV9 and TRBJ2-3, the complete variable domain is DSGVTQTPKHLITATGQRVTLRCSPRSGDLSVYWYQQSLDQGLQFLIQYYNGEERAKGNILERFSAQQFPDLHSELNLSSLELGDSALYFCASSVSATDTQYFGPGTRLTVL.

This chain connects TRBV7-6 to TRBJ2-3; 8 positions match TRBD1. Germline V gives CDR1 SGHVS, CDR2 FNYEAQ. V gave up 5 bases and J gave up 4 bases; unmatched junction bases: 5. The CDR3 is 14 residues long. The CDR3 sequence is CASSRAGGADTQYF. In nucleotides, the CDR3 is TGTGCCAGCAGCAGGGCAGGGGGCGCAGATACGCAGTATTTT.